Described below is a single T cell receptor (beta chain) sequence and its context. A multiplex PCR was run with 60 Vbeta primers and 13 Jbeta primers. Using immunoSEQ multiplex PCR, the repertoire was profiled, and TCRdb retains in-frame clones only, with some absent. The sample lists under 250,000 clones, over 80% occurring once. This sample was taken from a study of cytomegalovirus exposure and HLA in healthy donors. In germline, CDR1 is SGHRS, CDR2 YFSETQ. The CDR3 loop spans 13 amino acids. The V gene lost 5 bases and the J gene lost 7 bases, with 13 bases spanning the gap. The chain recombines TRBV5-1 with TRBJ1-5; D ambiguous. Specimen: PBMCs. The TCR sequence derives from a woman in her forties or fifties in good health and CMV-seropositive. The CDR3 is CASRAPTGQPQHF. Here the CDR3 DNA reads TGCGCCAGCAGAGCCCCCACGGGGCAGCCCCAGCATTTT.